This TCR beta chain was captured in a study of early T cells in non-severe SARS-CoV-2 infection. Concerning this clonotype: Antigen: not known.

Losses at the gene ends were 4 bases for V and 5 bases for J; bases not matched to a gene: 3. Germline V lookup: CDR1 SEHNR, CDR2 FQNEAQ (reference sequence). CDR3 size: 13 residues. TCRdb redid the calling of the 5' RACE reads with MiXCR, one entry per CDR3 protein. Of under 85,000 distinct CDR3 sequences in the sample, 13% to 15% were seen once. Study findings and constraints: VDJdb matches were skewed toward anti-spike CD8 T cell responses.

The receptor was isolated from an adult who was a healthcare worker with PCR-confirmed SARS-CoV-2 infection or an uninfected control (not recorded which). Sequencing was performed on whole blood. The chain has TRBV7-9 and TRBJ2-3, with 7 nucleotides matching TRBD1. The DNA for the CDR3 is TGTGCCAGCAGCTCAGACAGGGTAGATACGCAGTATTTT. Residues: CASSSDRVDTQYF.